The 22 T cell receptor beta chains reported below all come from one sample, sequenced in a study of neurological immune-mediated disorders. TCRdb reprocessed the 5' RACE reads via MiXCR and lists one record per CDR3 protein. The sample contains tens of thousands of distinct CDR3 sequences, 4.5% to 5.5% of which appear only once. Specimen: PBMCs. The source is a man younger than 40 with multiple sclerosis.

This clonotype was seen ten or more times. Here the CDR3 DNA reads TGTGCCAGCAAGGCCCTTGCCGGGGCACCCCTCCACTTT. Translating gives CASKALAGAPLHF. This chain connects TRBV25-1 to TRBJ1-6; unclear D gene. The CDR3 consists of 13 residues. V gave up 7 bases and J gave up 11 bases, with 15 bases separating them. Germline CDR1 and CDR2: MGHDK and SYGVNS.

This clonotype was counted at least ten times. This rearrangement joins TRBV7-9 to TRBJ1-2; 9 bases are a match to TRBD1. Per the germline V gene, CDR1 is SEHNR and CDR2 is FQNEAQ (reference sequence). V lost 2 bases and J lost 2; bases outside the gene matches: 12. The CDR3 has 18 residues. The CDR3 sequence: CASSLSRDRANRNYGYTF. The CDR3 DNA sequence: TGTGCCAGCAGCTTAAGTCGGGACAGGGCAAACCGGAACTATGGCTACACCTTC.

This clonotype came up many times. V gene TRBV3-1 combines with J gene TRBJ2-7; D tentatively fits TRBD1 or TRBD2 (5 bases each). V was shortened by 4 bases and J by 3 bases, with 10 bases between the two germline ends. The CDR3 consists of 13 residues. Germline values: CDR1 LGHDT, CDR2 YNNKEL (reference sequence). Written as DNA, the CDR3 is TGTGCCAGCAGCCGCCGGGACGGCTACGAGCAGTACGTC. Translation gives CASSRRDGYEQYV.

The rearrangement joins TRBV12-3 or TRBV12-4 to TRBJ1-2; D unclear. CDR3 length equals 13 residues. The V and J ends lost 4 bases and 2 bases respectively, with 8 bases between them. The CDR3 spells CASSSAGNYGYTF. As DNA, the CDR3 is TGTGCCAGCAGTTCGGCGGGGAACTATGGCTACACCTTC.

The table lists this clonotype with many counts. The chain employs TRBV6-5 and TRBJ1-2; a possible D gene is TRBD1 (6 bases). The germline V gene encodes CDR1 MNHEY and CDR2 SVGAGI. CDR3 length: 13 residues. The germline V and J ends were trimmed by 5 bases and 4 bases, with 11 bases remaining between them. The CDR3 region has the DNA TGTGCCAGCAGTCCCCGGGACATCTATGGCTACACCTTC. This codes for CASSPRDIYGYTF.

The sample holds many counts of this clonotype. The rearrangement joins TRBV20-1 to TRBJ1-5; D unclear. The germline gives CDR1 DFQATT, CDR2 SNEGSKA (reference sequence). CDR3 length: 15 amino acids. Between the trimmed V and J ends, which lost 0 bases and 5 bases, there was a span of 14 bases. For the CDR3, the DNA is TGCAGTGCTAGAGATCCAGGAGAAGGGCATCAGCCCCAGCATTTT. It codes for CSARDPGEGHQPQHF.

Points on this clonotype: A much larger clone differs by one base, so this may be a read error. V and J are TRBV12-3 or TRBV12-4 and TRBJ1-1; D perhaps matches TRBD1 (6 bases). The CDR3 is 15 amino acids. The V and J ends lost 2 bases and 1 base respectively, with 11 bases between them. The DNA for the CDR3 is TGTGCCAGCAGTTTAAGGGGACAAGCGAACACTGAAGCTTTCTTT. This encodes CASSLRGQANTEAFF.

As concerns this clonotype: A much larger clone lies a single base off, so this may be a read error. The V gene is TRBV3-1, the J gene TRBJ2-1; D is possibly TRBD2 (6 bases). The CDR3 extends over 16 amino acids. With 3 bases removed from V and 7 bases from J, the gap between germline ends came to 19 bases. From germline, CDR1 is LGHDT and CDR2 YNNKEL (reference sequence). The CDR3 DNA follows: TGTGCCAGCAGCCACGTGACCATTGGACTACGAAATGAGCAGTTCTTC. This codes for CASSHVTIGLRNEQFF.

This clonotype was counted many times. The chain is built from TRBV20-1 and TRBJ2-7; 7 bases are shared with TRBD1. The germline V gene encodes CDR1 DFQATT and CDR2 SNEGSKA (reference sequence). The CDR3 consists of 15 residues. The V segment lost 1 base and the J segment 0 bases; nucleotides outside the gene matches: 6. In nucleotides, the CDR3 is TGCAGTGCTAGAGCCAGACAGGGATACTCCTACGAGCAGTACTTC. This codes for CSARARQGYSYEQYF.

This clonotype was observed at least ten times. The rearrangement uses TRBV7-8 and TRBJ2-7; TRBD2 might be the D (6 bases). Trimming took off 5 bases at V and 5 bases at J, with 22 bases between the two ends. There are 16 residues in the CDR3. Germline V CDR1 and CDR2: SGHVS, FQNEAQ. CDR3 sequence: CASSLPPWLREHEQYF. CDR3 sequence (DNA): TGTGCCAGCAGCCTACCTCCTTGGCTACGGGAGCACGAGCAGTACTTC.

This clonotype was detected ten times or more. The rearrangement joins TRBV7-9 to TRBJ2-5; 7 nucleotides match TRBD2. The CDR3 spans 13 residues. Trimming removed 7 bases from V and 1 base from J; junction bases left unmatched: 3. Germline CDR1 SEHNR, CDR2 FQNEAQ (reference sequence). The CDR3 sequence is CASTGGSQETQYF. The CDR3 region has the DNA TGTGCCAGCACCGGGGGGAGCCAAGAGACCCAGTACTTC.

As regards this clonotype: A much larger clone is a single base away; this may be a read error. The chain employs TRBV5-1 and TRBJ1-5; the D is unclear. Germline V lookup: CDR1 SGHRS, CDR2 YFSETQ. The CDR3 covers 14 residues. The CDR3 loop reads CASSLDGKNQPQNF. DNA of the CDR3: TGCGCCAGCAGCTTGGACGGAAAAAATCAGCCCCAGAATTTT.

This clonotype was observed many times. This chain links TRBV4-1 with TRBJ2-4; 9 bases match TRBD2. From germline, CDR1 is MGHRA and CDR2 YSYEKL. The CDR3 is 14 residues long. The V and J ends lost 5 bases and 9 bases, in that order; junction bases with no gene match: 8. The CDR3 DNA reads TGCGCCAGCAGCTTCGCGGGGGGGGCCAGCATTCAGTACTTC. Translation: CASSFAGGASIQYF.

This clonotype was picked up a small number of times. The chain recombines TRBV25-1 with TRBJ1-2; D remains ambiguous. Germline CDR1 reads MGHDK; CDR2 reads SYGVNS. This CDR3 has 13 residues. V was trimmed by 5 bases and J by 3 bases, leaving 10 bases between them. The CDR3 region is CASSLGADYGYTF. The CDR3 region has the DNA TGTGCCAGCAGTCTGGGAGCCGACTATGGCTACACCTTC.

Turning to this clonotype: Relative to the germline gene, one junction end is altered; a read error may explain this. The rearrangement uses TRBV6-5 and TRBJ1-5, with 8 bases aligning to TRBD1. Looked up from germline, CDR1 is MNHEY and CDR2 is SVGAGI. This CDR3 has 17 residues. Written as DNA, the CDR3 is TGTGCCAGCAGTCCCAGACAGGGGCCATATAGCAATCAGCCCCAGAATTTT. This translates into CASSPRQGPYSNQPQNF.

This clonotype came up many times. An end of the junction differs from the germline gene, which may be a read error. The chain links TRBV10-3 to TRBJ1-6; unclear D gene. This CDR3 is built from 13 residues. Germline V gene lookup returns CDR1 ENHRY and CDR2 SYGVKD. CDR3 coding DNA: TGTGCCATCAGTGATGGGTCCAATTCACCCCTCAACTTT. This gives the protein CAISDGSNSPLNF.

Many counts were recorded for this clonotype. The rearrangement uses TRBV27 and TRBJ2-3, with 11 nucleotides matching TRBD2. The CDR3 is 16 amino acids. CDR1 MNHEY and CDR2 SMNVEV come from the germline V gene (reference sequence). V was pared by 3 bases and J by 4 bases, with 6 bases of the junction left unmatched. In DNA, the CDR3 is TGTGCCAGCAGTTTCATAGGGACTAGCGGTTCAGATACGCAGTATTTT. Encoded protein: CASSFIGTSGSDTQYF.

This clonotype has more than one count but fewer than ten. The rearrangement uses TRBV5-1 and TRBJ1-1; perhaps TRBD1 as D (6 bases). Germline CDR1 and CDR2: SGHRS and YFSETQ. The V gene lost 4 bases and the J gene lost 4 bases, with 14 bases spanning the gap. There are 14 residues in the CDR3. As DNA, the CDR3 is TGCGCCAGCAGCGCAATTCAGGGGAGCACTGAAGCTTTCTTT. Its translation: CASSAIQGSTEAFF.

In its sample, this clonotype was seen many times. This sequence joins TRBV5-1 and TRBJ2-2; D remains unclear. The CDR3 length is 15 residues. Germline V gives CDR1 SGHRS, CDR2 YFSETQ. The V end was cut by 1 base, the J end by 0 bases, with 7 bases between. The DNA for the CDR3 is TGCGCCAGCAGCTTGTCAGACCCGAACACCGGGGAGCTGTTTTTT. It translates to CASSLSDPNTGELFF. Complete variable domain (other parts from reference TRBV5-1 and TRBJ2-2): KAGVTQTPRYLIKTRGQQVTLSCSPISGHRSVSWYQQTPGQGLQFLFEYFSETQRNKGNFPGRFSGRQFSNSRSEMNVSTLELGDSALYLCASSLSDPNTGELFFGEGSRLTVL.

This clonotype has ten or more counts. V is TRBV4-1 and J is TRBJ1-5, with no clear D. The CDR3 is made up of 12 amino acids. V was clipped by 2 bases and J by 6 bases, with 5 bases between them. CDR1 and CDR2 from the germline V gene are MGHRA and YSYEKL. This CDR3 reads CASSQTGQPQHF. For the CDR3, the DNA is TGCGCCAGCAGCCAAACCGGTCAGCCCCAGCATTTT.

This clonotype was counted many times. The gene calls are TRBV20-1 and TRBJ1-2; D is ambiguous. Germline V gene data show CDR1 as DFQATT and CDR2 as SNEGSKA (reference sequence). With 3 bases removed from V and 0 bases from J, the gap between germline ends came to 14 bases. This CDR3 is built from 15 residues. The CDR3 loop reads CSASSGRMTNYGYTF. The CDR3 coding sequence is TGCAGTGCTAGTTCGGGCAGGATGACTAACTATGGCTACACCTTC.

This clonotype has ten or more counts. V and J are TRBV20-1 and TRBJ2-2; 9 nucleotides line up with TRBD2. The CDR3 consists of 13 residues. CDR1 is DFQATT, CDR2 SNEGSKA, per germline (reference sequence). V trimming: 4 bases; J trimming: 7 bases; junction bases outside the gene matches: 4. This CDR3 reads CSANPSGDGELFF. The CDR3 nucleotides are TGCAGTGCTAACCCTAGCGGGGACGGGGAGCTGTTTTTT.